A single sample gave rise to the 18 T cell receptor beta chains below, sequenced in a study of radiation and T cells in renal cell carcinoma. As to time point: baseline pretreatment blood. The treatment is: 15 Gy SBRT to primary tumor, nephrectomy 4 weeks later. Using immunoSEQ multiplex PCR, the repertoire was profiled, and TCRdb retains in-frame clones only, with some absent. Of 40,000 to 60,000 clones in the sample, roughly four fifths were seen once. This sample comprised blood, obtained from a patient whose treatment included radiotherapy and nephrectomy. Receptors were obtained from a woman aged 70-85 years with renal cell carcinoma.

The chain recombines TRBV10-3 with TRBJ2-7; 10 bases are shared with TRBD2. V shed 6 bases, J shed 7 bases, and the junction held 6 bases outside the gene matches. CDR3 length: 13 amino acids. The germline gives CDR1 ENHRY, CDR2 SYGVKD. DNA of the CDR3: TGTGCCATCAGCACTAGCGGGGAGGCTGAGCAGTACTTC. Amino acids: CAISTSGEAEQYF.

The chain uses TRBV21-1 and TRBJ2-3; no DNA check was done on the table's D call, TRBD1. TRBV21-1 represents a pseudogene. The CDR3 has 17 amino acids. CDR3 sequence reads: CASSKRGETFLTDTQYF. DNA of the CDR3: TGTGCCAGCAGCAAAAGGGGCGAGACTTTCCTCACAGATACGCAGTATTTT.

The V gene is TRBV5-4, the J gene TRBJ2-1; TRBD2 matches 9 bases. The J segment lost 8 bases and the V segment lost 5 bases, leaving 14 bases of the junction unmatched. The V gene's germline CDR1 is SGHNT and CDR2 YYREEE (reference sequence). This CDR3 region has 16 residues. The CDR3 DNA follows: TGTGCCAGCAGGTCGGCGGTAGCGGGAGTTGCAGATGAGCAGTTCTTC. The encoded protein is CASRSAVAGVADEQFF.

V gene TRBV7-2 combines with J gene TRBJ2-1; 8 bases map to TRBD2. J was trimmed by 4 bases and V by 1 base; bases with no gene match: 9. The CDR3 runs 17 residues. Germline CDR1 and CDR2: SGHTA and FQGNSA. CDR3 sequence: CASSLEAREVSYNEQFF. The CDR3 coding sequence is TGTGCCAGCAGCTTAGAAGCGCGGGAGGTCTCTTACAATGAGCAGTTCTTC.

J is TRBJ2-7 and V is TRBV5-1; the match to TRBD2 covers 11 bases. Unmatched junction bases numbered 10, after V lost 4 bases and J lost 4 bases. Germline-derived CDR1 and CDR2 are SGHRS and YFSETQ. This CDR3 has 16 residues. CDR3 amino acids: CASSPVSGGAGYEQYF. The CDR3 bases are TGCGCCAGCAGCCCCGTTAGCGGGGGGGCGGGGTACGAGCAGTACTTC.

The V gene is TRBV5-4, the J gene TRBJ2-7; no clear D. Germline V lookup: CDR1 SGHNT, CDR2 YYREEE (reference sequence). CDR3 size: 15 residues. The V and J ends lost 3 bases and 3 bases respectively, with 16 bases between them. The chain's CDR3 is CASSSDGEADYEQYF. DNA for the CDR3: TGTGCCAGCAGCTCCGACGGCGAGGCGGACTACGAGCAGTACTTC.

CDR3 coding DNA: TGTGCCAGCAGCTTAGTCCCGGGAGGACTCTTCAATGAGCAGTTCTTC. It specifies CASSLVPGGLFNEQFF. The V call is TRBV7-8, the J call TRBJ2-1; 7 positions match TRBD2. This CDR3 spans 16 amino acids. The V segment lost 1 base and the J segment 6 bases; nucleotides outside the gene matches: 9. Germline V gene lookup returns CDR1 SGHVS and CDR2 FQNEAQ. The full variable domain, its missing parts supplied by reference TRBV7-8 and TRBJ2-1, is GAGVSQSPRYKVAKRGQDVALRCDPISGHVSLFWYQQALGQGPEFLTYFQNEAQLDKSGLPSDRFFAERPEGSVSTLKIQRTQQEDSAVYLCASSLVPGGLFNEQFFGPGTRLTVL.

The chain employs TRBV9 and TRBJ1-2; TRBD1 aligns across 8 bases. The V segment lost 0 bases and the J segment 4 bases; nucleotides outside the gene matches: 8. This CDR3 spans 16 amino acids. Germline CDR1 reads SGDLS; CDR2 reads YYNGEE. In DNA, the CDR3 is TGTGCCAGCAGCGTAGATTCAGGGGGCGGGATCTATGGCTACACCTTC. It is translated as CASSVDSGGGIYGYTF.

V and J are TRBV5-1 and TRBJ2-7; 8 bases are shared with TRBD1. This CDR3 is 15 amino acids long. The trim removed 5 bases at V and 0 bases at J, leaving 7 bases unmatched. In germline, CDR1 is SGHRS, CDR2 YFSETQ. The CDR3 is CASSWGQASSYEQYF. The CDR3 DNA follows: TGCGCCAGCAGTTGGGGACAGGCGAGCTCCTACGAGCAGTACTTC.

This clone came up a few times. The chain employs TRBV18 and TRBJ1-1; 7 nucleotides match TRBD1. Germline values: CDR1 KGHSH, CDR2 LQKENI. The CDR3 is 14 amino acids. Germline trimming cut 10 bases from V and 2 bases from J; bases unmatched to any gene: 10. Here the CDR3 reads CATARGKENTEAFF. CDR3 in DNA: TGTGCCACTGCCAGGGGGAAGGAAAACACTGAAGCTTTCTTT.

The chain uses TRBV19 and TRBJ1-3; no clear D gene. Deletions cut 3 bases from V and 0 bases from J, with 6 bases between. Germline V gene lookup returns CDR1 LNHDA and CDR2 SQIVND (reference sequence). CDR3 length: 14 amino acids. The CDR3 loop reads CASSMGSSGNTIYF. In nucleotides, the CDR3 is TGTGCCAGTAGTATGGGGAGCTCTGGAAACACCATATATTTT.

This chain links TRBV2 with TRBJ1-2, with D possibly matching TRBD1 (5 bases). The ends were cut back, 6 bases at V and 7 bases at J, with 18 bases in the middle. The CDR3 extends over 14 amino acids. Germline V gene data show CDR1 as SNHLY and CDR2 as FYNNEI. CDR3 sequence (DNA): TGTGCCAGCAGCCCGGACGGGATGGGGGGTGGCTACACCTTC. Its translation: CASSPDGMGGGYTF.

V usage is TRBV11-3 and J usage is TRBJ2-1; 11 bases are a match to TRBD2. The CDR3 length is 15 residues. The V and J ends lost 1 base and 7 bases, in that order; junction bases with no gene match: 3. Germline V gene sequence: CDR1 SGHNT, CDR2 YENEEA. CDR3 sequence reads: CASSLGIAGGNEQFF. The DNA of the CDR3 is TGTGCCAGCAGCTTAGGAATAGCGGGGGGGAATGAGCAGTTCTTC.

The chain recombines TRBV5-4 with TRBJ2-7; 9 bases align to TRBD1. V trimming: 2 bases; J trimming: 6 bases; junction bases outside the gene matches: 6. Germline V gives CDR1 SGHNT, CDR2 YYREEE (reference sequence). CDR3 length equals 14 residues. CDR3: CASSFEGQGSEQYF. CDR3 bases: TGTGCCAGCAGCTTCGAGGGACAGGGTTCCGAGCAGTACTTC.

In DNA form, the CDR3 reads TGTGCCAGCAGGCACCCCTCTGGAAACACCATATATTTT. Amino acids: CASRHPSGNTIYF. The chain has TRBV11-2 and TRBJ1-3, with D uncertain. Germline V gene sequence: CDR1 SGHAT, CDR2 FQNNGV. With 6 bases removed from V and 0 bases from J, the gap between germline ends came to 6 bases. The CDR3 sequence is 13 residues long.

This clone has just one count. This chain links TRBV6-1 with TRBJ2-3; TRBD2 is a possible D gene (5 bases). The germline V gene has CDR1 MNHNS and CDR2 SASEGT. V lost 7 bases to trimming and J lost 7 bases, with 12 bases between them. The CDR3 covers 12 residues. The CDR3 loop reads CASTPDLYTQYF. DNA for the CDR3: TGTGCCAGCACCCCGGACTTATATACGCAGTATTTT.

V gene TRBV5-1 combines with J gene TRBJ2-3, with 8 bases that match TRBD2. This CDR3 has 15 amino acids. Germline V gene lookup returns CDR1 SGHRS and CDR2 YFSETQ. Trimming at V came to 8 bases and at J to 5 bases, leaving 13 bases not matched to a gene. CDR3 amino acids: CASWWGSGTRDTQYF. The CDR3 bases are TGCGCCAGTTGGTGGGGTAGCGGGACCCGAGATACGCAGTATTTT.

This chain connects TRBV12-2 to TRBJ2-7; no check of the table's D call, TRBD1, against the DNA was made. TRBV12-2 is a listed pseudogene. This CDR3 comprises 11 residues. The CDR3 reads CASRLAYEQYF. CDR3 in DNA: TGTGCAAGTCGCTTGGCTTACGAGCAGTACTTC.